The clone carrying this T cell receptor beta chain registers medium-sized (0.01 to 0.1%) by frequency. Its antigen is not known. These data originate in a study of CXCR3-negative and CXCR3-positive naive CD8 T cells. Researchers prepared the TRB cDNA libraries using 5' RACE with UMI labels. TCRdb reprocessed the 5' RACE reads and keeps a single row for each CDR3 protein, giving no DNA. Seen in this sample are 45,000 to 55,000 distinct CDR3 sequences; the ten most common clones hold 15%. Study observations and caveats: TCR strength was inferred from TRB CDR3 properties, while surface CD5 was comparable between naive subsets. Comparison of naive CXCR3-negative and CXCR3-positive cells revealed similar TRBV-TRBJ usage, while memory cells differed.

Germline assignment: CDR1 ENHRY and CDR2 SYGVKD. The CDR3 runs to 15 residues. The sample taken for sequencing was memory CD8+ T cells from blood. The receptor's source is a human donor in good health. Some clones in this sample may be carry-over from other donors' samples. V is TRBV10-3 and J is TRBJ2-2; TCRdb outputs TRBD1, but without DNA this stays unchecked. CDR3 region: CAISAGTGLTGELFF.